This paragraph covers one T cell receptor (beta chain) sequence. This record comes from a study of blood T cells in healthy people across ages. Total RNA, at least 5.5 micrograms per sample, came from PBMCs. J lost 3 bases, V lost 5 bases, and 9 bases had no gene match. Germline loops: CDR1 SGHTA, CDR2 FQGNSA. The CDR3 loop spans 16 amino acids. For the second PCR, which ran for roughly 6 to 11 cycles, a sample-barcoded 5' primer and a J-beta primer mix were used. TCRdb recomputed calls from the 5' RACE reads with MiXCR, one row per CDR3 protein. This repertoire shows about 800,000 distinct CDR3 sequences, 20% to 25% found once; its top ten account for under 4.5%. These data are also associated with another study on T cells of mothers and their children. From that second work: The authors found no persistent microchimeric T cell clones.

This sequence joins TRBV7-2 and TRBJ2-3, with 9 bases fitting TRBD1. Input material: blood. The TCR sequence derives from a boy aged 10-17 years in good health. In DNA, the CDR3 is TGTGCCAGCAGCGTGAGACAGGGGGAACGAACAGATACGCAGTATTTT. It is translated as CASSVRQGERTDTQYF. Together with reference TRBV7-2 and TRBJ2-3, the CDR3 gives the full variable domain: GAGVSQSPSNKVTEKGKDVELRCDPISGHTALYWYRQSLGQGLEFLIYFQGNSAPDKSGLPSDRFSAERTGGSVSTLTIQRTQQEDSAVYLCASSVRQGERTDTQYFGPGTRLTVL.